This T cell receptor beta chain was sequenced in a study of blood T cells in healthy people across ages. Trimming pared 7 bases from V and 0 bases from J, leaving 10 bases between. Per the germline V gene, CDR1 is SQVTM and CDR2 is ANQGSEA. CDR3 size: 12 residues. PCR was performed a second time for 7 to 11 cycles using a sample-barcoded 5' primer and a J-beta primer mix. A tag from a template-switch adaptor with 12 random nucleotides marked each cDNA molecule. From the 5' RACE reads, TCRdb called clonotypes with MiXCR, one entry per CDR3 protein. The sample shows approximately 600,000 distinct CDR3 sequences, 58% of them seen only once. This clonotype came up a few times. Antigen: not known. Study-wide points: Whereas aged donors had fewer naive CD4+ cells, long-lived donors had more of them and higher diversity.

Peripheral blood, about 9.4 milliliters per donor, was collected. Per individual sample, total RNA of at least 5.5 micrograms was extracted. Specimen: blood. The J gene is TRBJ2-7, the V gene TRBV29-1, with D perhaps given as TRBD1 or TRBD2 (5 bases each). The TCR was taken from a man aged 55 to 69 in good health. The CDR3 DNA reads as TGCAGCGCGGGACGGGACTCCTACGAGCAGTACTTC. It translates to CSAGRDSYEQYF.